This entry lists 10 T cell receptor beta chains sequenced from one sample in a study of cytotoxic CD8 clonotypes in ibrutinib-treated CLL. Some clones are missing from TCRdb's copy, which holds only in-frame ones; the method was immunoSEQ multiplex PCR. The data hold roughly 220,000 clones, with 60% to 80% observed a single time. Here the sequenced sample was PBMCs, taken after 12 months of ibrutinib treatment. Source of these receptors: a human donor with chronic lymphocytic leukemia.

This sequence joins TRBV4-1 and TRBJ2-1; weak D call: TRBD1 (6 bases). From germline, CDR1 is MGHRA and CDR2 YSYEKL. The CDR3 runs 18 residues. Trimming pared 4 bases from V and 2 bases from J, leaving 21 bases between. The CDR3 loop reads CASSRTTLQGLAYNEQFF. The CDR3 DNA follows: TGCGCCAGCAGCCGCACTACGTTACAGGGATTGGCCTACAATGAGCAGTTCTTC.

This clone has only one observation. The chain employs TRBV15 and TRBJ2-2; perhaps TRBD2 as D (5 bases). CDR3 length: 13 amino acids. V was pared by 4 bases and J by 7 bases, with 10 bases between. CDR1 and CDR2 from the germline V gene are LNHNV and YYDKDF (reference sequence). CDR3: CATSIPGSGELFF. In nucleotides, the CDR3 is TGTGCCACCAGCATCCCGGGGAGCGGGGAGCTGTTTTTT.

The rearrangement links TRBV18 to TRBJ2-2; the D is unclear. CDR1 and CDR2 from the germline V gene are KGHSH and LQKENI. The CDR3 sequence is 14 residues long. Trimming took off 0 bases at V and 2 bases at J, with 4 bases between the two ends. CDR3 in amino acids: CASSPPGNTGELFF. For the CDR3, the DNA is TGTGCCAGCTCACCACCCGGTAACACCGGGGAGCTGTTTTTT.

V and J are TRBV2 and TRBJ2-7, with 8 bases lining up with TRBD1. The CDR3 runs 14 residues. The trim removed 10 bases at V and 4 bases at J, leaving 12 bases unmatched. The V gene's germline CDR1 is SNHLY and CDR2 FYNNEI. The CDR3: CAIQAGTGPYEQYF. The CDR3 DNA reads TGTGCCATCCAGGCCGGGACAGGCCCATACGAGCAGTACTTC. The complete variable domain, with remaining parts taken from reference TRBV2 and TRBJ2-7, reads EPEVTQTPSHQVTQMGQEVILRCVPISNHLYFYWYRQILGQKVEFLVSFYNNEISEKSEIFDDQFSVERPDGSNFTLKIRSTKLEDSAMYFCAIQAGTGPYEQYFGPGTRLTVT.

The CDR3 sequence: CATGLAGEQYF. The CDR3 DNA reads TGCGCCACCGGACTAGCGGGTGAGCAGTACTTC. This chain joins TRBV10-2 and TRBJ2-7, with TRBD2 identical over 11 bases. This CDR3 is 11 amino acids long. The ends lost 10 bases at V and 7 bases at J; junction bases unmatched: 3. Germline V gene sequence: CDR1 WSHSY, CDR2 SAAADI.

The genes are TRBV4-1 and TRBJ1-2; D is unresolved. Germline CDR1 reads MGHRA; CDR2 reads YSYEKL. V dropped 1 base and J dropped 1 base, with 10 bases sitting between them. The CDR3 is 15 residues long. CDR3 residues: CASSQAQLINYGYTF. The DNA of the CDR3 is TGCGCCAGCAGCCAAGCACAACTGATTAACTATGGCTACACCTTC.

The J gene is TRBJ2-5, the V gene TRBV6-1, with a possible D match to TRBD1 (6 bases). The CDR3 covers 14 residues. Trimming left V 3 bases short and J 2 bases short, with 10 bases between. CDR1 MNHNS and CDR2 SASEGT come from the germline V gene. The CDR3 DNA is TGTGCCAGCAGTGACTTAGGACAGCAAGAGACCCAGTACTTC. This encodes CASSDLGQQETQYF.

The chain links TRBV2 to TRBJ1-1; maybe TRBD1 (5 bases). CDR1 and CDR2 (germline): SNHLY, FYNNEI. CDR3 length equals 13 residues. Trimming removed 9 bases from V and 10 bases from J, with 21 bases in between. The CDR3 loop is CARDERGPRGAFF. CDR3 bases: TGTGCCAGGGATGAACGGGGTCCAAGGGGAGCTTTCTTT.

V gene TRBV10-1 combines with J gene TRBJ1-2; D is ambiguous. CDR1 is WNHNN, CDR2 SYGVQD, per germline (reference sequence). Between the trimmed V and J ends, which lost 2 bases and 6 bases, there was a span of 13 bases. The CDR3 covers 14 residues. The DNA of the CDR3 is TGCGCCAGCAGTGAGCGAAGGGATGGGGATGGCTACACCTTC. Translated: CASSERRDGDGYTF.

The chain employs TRBV7-2 and TRBJ2-3; tentative D call: TRBD1 (5 bases). This CDR3 has 15 residues. Per germline, CDR1 SGHTA and CDR2 FQGNSA. The V gene lost 4 bases and the J gene lost 1 base, with 12 bases spanning the gap. The CDR3 nucleotides read TGTGCCAGCAGCTCCCGGGCCAGGGGCACAGATACGCAGTATTTT. Translating it yields CASSSRARGTDTQYF.